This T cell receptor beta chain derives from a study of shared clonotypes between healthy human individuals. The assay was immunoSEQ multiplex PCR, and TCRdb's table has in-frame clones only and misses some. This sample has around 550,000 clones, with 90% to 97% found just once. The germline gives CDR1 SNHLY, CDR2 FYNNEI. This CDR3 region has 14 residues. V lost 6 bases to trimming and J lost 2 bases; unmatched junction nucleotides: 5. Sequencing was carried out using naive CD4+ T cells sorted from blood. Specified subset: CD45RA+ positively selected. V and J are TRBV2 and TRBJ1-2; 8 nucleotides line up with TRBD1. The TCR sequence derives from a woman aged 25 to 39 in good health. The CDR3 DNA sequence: TGTGCCAGCAGGGACAGGGATAAAAACTATGGCTACACCTTC. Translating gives CASRDRDKNYGYTF.